The 25 T cell receptor beta chains below come from one sample, sequenced in a study of OX40 agonist ivuxolimab in advanced cancers. The assay was immunoSEQ multiplex PCR, and TCRdb's table has in-frame clones only and misses some. The sample lists 45,000 to 60,000 clones; 90% were seen once. The sequenced sample was CD4+ or CD8+ T cells sorted from blood, obtained in a trial of the OX40 agonist ivuxolimab. The receptors were sampled from an adult with an advanced solid tumor such as melanoma, head and neck, liver or kidney cancer.

The V and J genes are TRBV27 and TRBJ2-4; D is perhaps TRBD1 (6 bases). With 0 bases removed from V and 9 bases from J, the gap between germline ends came to 15 bases. Germline V CDR1 and CDR2: MNHEY, SMNVEV (reference sequence). CDR3 length: 15 residues. The CDR3 loop is CASSLSGQGTGIQYF. The CDR3 DNA is TGTGCCAGCAGTTTATCGGGGCAGGGGACCGGCATTCAGTACTTC.

This chain links TRBV5-1 with TRBJ2-5; 9 bases agree with TRBD2. Per the germline V gene, CDR1 is SGHRS and CDR2 is YFSETQ. V trimming: 0 bases; J trimming: 4 bases; junction bases outside the gene matches: 7. This CDR3 contains 16 residues. The CDR3 region is CASSLAPAGGGETQYF. The CDR3 DNA reads as TGCGCCAGCAGCTTGGCCCCAGCGGGGGGAGGAGAGACCCAGTACTTC.

J is TRBJ2-3 and V is TRBV6-1, with D possibly matching TRBD1 (6 bases). Per the germline V gene, CDR1 is MNHNS and CDR2 is SASEGT. The V end lost 3 bases, the J end lost 5 bases, and 12 bases lay between the germline ends. The CDR3 is 14 residues long. CDR3 protein: CASSEAQGIDTQYF. Written as DNA, the CDR3 is TGTGCCAGCAGTGAGGCACAGGGAATAGATACGCAGTATTTT.

The V and J genes are TRBV9 and TRBJ1-1, with TRBD1 matching 9 bases. J gave up 4 bases and V 3 bases, and 4 bases lay outside the gene matches. The CDR3 contains 14 residues. CDR1 and CDR2 (germline): SGDLS, YYNGEE. CDR3 sequence (DNA): TGTGCCAGCAGCGCGGGACAGGGACCCACTGAAGCTTTCTTT. Amino acids: CASSAGQGPTEAFF.

The chain has TRBV7-6 and TRBJ2-6; D is unclear. Germline V gives CDR1 SGHVS, CDR2 FNYEAQ. This CDR3 region has 16 residues. V lost 5 bases and J 2 bases, leaving 13 bases between the germline ends. The CDR3 is CASSKTPEPGANVLTF. In DNA form, the CDR3 reads TGTGCCAGCAGCAAGACCCCCGAACCTGGGGCCAACGTCCTGACTTTC. Combining the CDR3 with reference TRBV7-6 and TRBJ2-6 gives the whole variable domain GAGVSQSPRYKVTKRGQDVALRCDPISGHVSLYWYRQALGQGPEFLTYFNYEAQQDKSGLPNDRFSAERPEGSISTLTIQRTEQRDSAMYRCASSKTPEPGANVLTFGAGSRLTVL.

The rearrangement joins TRBV28 to TRBJ1-4; possibly TRBD1 for D (6 bases). The CDR3 extends over 15 amino acids. From germline, CDR1 is MDHEN and CDR2 SYDVKM. The V and J ends lost 8 bases and 0 bases respectively, with 13 bases between them. CDR3 sequence: CASAGGAATNEKLFF. The CDR3, as DNA: TGTGCCAGCGCGGGGGGCGCAGCAACTAATGAAAAACTGTTTTTT.

CDR3 in DNA: TGCAGTGCTGAAGGGGTGGGTGGCTACACCTTC. Translating it yields CSAEGVGGYTF. The chain couples TRBV20-1 to TRBJ1-2; D perhaps matches TRBD1 (5 bases). Trimming left V 5 bases short and J 7 bases short, with 11 bases between. Germline CDR1 and CDR2: DFQATT and SNEGSKA (reference sequence). This CDR3 spans 11 amino acids.

The gene calls are TRBV28 and TRBJ2-5; 7 bases line up with TRBD1. The germline CDR1 and CDR2 sequences are MDHEN and SYDVKM. Unmatched junction bases numbered 15, after V lost 6 bases and J lost 5 bases. This CDR3 spans 16 amino acids. For the CDR3, the DNA is TGTGCCAGCAGGCATAGGGACAGAAGAATTGGGGAGACCCAGTACTTC. The encoded protein is CASRHRDRRIGETQYF. The full variable domain, completed using reference TRBV28 and TRBJ2-5, is DVKVTQSSRYLVKRTGEKVFLECVQDMDHENMFWYRQDPGLGLRLIYFSYDVKMKEKGDIPEGYSVSREKKERFSLILESASTNQTSMYLCASRHRDRRIGETQYFGPGTRLLVL.

The chain carries TRBV28 and TRBJ1-2; TRBD1 matches at 7 bases. V lost 4 bases and J lost 3; bases outside the gene matches: 5. CDR3 length equals 14 residues. Germline CDR1 reads MDHEN; CDR2 reads SYDVKM. CDR3 coding DNA: TGTGCCAGCAGTTCGGGACAGCCTGACTATGGCTACACCTTC. It yields the protein CASSSGQPDYGYTF.

Here the CDR3 DNA reads TGTGCCATCAGACCCGGGACAGGACAGTTCAATGAGCAGTTCTTC. Protein product: CAIRPGTGQFNEQFF. The rearrangement joins TRBV10-3 to TRBJ2-1, with 8 bases identical to TRBD1. The germline CDR1 and CDR2 sequences are ENHRY and SYGVKD. The CDR3 covers 15 residues. V dropped 6 bases and J dropped 6; count of bases not matched to a gene: 10.

The chain links TRBV28 to TRBJ1-5, with 12 bases fitting TRBD1. Germline CDR1 and CDR2: MDHEN and SYDVKM. The V gene end was trimmed by 5 bases and the J gene end by 7 bases; junction bases not matched to a gene: 3. This CDR3 region has 14 residues. The CDR3 reads CASSGGTGGQPQHF. The CDR3 nucleotides read TGTGCCAGCAGTGGAGGGACAGGGGGCCAGCCCCAGCATTTT. Based on the CDR3 plus reference TRBV28 and TRBJ1-5, the full variable domain is DVKVTQSSRYLVKRTGEKVFLECVQDMDHENMFWYRQDPGLGLRLIYFSYDVKMKEKGDIPEGYSVSREKKERFSLILESASTNQTSMYLCASSGGTGGQPQHFGDGTRLSIL.

The J gene is TRBJ2-3, the V gene TRBV10-1, with TRBD1 as a possible D gene (6 bases). Per germline, CDR1 WNHNN and CDR2 SYGVQD (reference sequence). The length of the CDR3 is 15 residues. V lost 3 bases and J lost 4, with 14 bases in between. This CDR3 reads CASSEGPGAPDTQYF. CDR3 in DNA: TGCGCCAGCAGTGAAGGTCCAGGGGCCCCAGATACGCAGTATTTT.

The V call is TRBV28, the J call TRBJ2-4; D is perhaps TRBD2 (5 bases). The V gene's germline CDR1 is MDHEN and CDR2 SYDVKM. V lost 6 bases and J 10 bases, leaving 19 bases between the germline ends. The CDR3 loop spans 14 amino acids. CDR3 DNA sequence: TGTGCCAGCAGAGAAGGCGGACCGGGAATTATTCAGTACTTC. It yields the protein CASREGGPGIIQYF.

The rearrangement joins TRBV5-1 to TRBJ2-3; 7 bases are a match to TRBD1. CDR1 SGHRS and CDR2 YFSETQ come from the germline V gene. The ends lost 4 bases at V and 3 bases at J; junction bases unmatched: 14. The CDR3 extends over 17 amino acids. CDR3 in amino acids: CASSPPGQTLLTDTQYF. CDR3 in DNA: TGCGCCAGCAGCCCCCCGGGACAGACGTTACTTACAGATACGCAGTATTTT.

This chain joins TRBV5-4 and TRBJ2-1; weak D call: TRBD2 (5 bases). The germline V gene encodes CDR1 SGHNT and CDR2 YYREEE (reference sequence). The CDR3 runs 13 residues. V shed 0 bases and J shed 9 bases, with 10 bases lying between them. This CDR3 reads CASSLDREGEQFF. The CDR3 DNA is TGTGCCAGCAGCTTGGACAGAGAGGGTGAGCAGTTCTTC.

The rearrangement uses TRBV5-1 and TRBJ2-5, with D unclear. Trimming left V 2 bases short and J 3 bases short, with 8 bases between. The CDR3 contains 13 residues. In germline, CDR1 is SGHRS, CDR2 YFSETQ. CDR3 in DNA: TGCGCCAGCAGCTTTGGGCAGGAAGAGACCCAGTACTTC. It yields the protein CASSFGQEETQYF. The variable domain in full, completed from reference TRBV5-1 and TRBJ2-5, reads KAGVTQTPRYLIKTRGQQVTLSCSPISGHRSVSWYQQTPGQGLQFLFEYFSETQRNKGNFPGRFSGRQFSNSRSEMNVSTLELGDSALYLCASSFGQEETQYFGPGTRLLVL.

This clone was seen just once. The CDR3 coding sequence is TGTGCCAGCAGCCGGACAGGGGGAGGCGAAAAACTGTTTTTT. This encodes CASSRTGGGEKLFF. V gene TRBV7-9 combines with J gene TRBJ1-4; TRBD1 matches 10 bases. Germline-derived CDR1 and CDR2 are SEHNR and FQNEAQ (reference sequence). V lost 5 bases, J lost 8 bases, and 5 bases stayed unmatched. The CDR3 spans 14 residues.

The chain links TRBV6-6 to TRBJ2-2; either TRBD1 or TRBD2 may supply D (5 bases each). Trimming removed 6 bases from V and 2 bases from J, with 13 bases in between. Germline V CDR1 and CDR2: MNHNY, SVGAGI (reference sequence). This CDR3 contains 15 residues. The CDR3 here is CASRLGRSNTGELFF. DNA of the CDR3: TGTGCCAGCAGACTGGGACGGAGTAACACCGGGGAGCTGTTTTTT.

This clone occurred once. DNA for the CDR3: TGCGCCAGCAGTGACGGGGCGGGGGGGCGCGAGCAGTACTTC. The encoded protein is CASSDGAGGREQYF. The rearrangement uses TRBV10-2 and TRBJ2-7; 9 bases fit TRBD2. Germline V gene sequence: CDR1 WSHSY, CDR2 SAAADI. J gave up 6 bases and V 3 bases, and 6 bases lay outside the gene matches. The CDR3 runs to 14 residues.

With respect to this clone: Within the sample, other DNA sequences also encode this same CDR3. The rearrangement joins TRBV2 to TRBJ2-1, with TRBD2 identical over 11 bases. CDR1 SNHLY and CDR2 FYNNEI come from the germline V gene. This CDR3 region has 15 residues. The junction had 6 bases not matched to a gene; V was cut back by 7 bases and J by 4 bases. Here the CDR3 DNA reads TGTGCCAGCACTCCCGGGACTAGCGGTTACAATGAGCAGTTCTTC. Its translation is CASTPGTSGYNEQFF.

V is TRBV11-3 and J is TRBJ2-2; D possibly corresponds to TRBD1 (6 bases). Trimming removed 6 bases from V and 3 bases from J, with 11 bases in between. The CDR3 spans 14 residues. Germline V gives CDR1 SGHNT, CDR2 YENEEA. The CDR3 spells CASSFNRDTGELFF. For the CDR3, the DNA is TGTGCCAGCAGTTTCAACAGGGACACCGGGGAGCTGTTTTTT. Drawing the rest from reference TRBV11-3 and TRBJ2-2, the complete variable domain is EAGVVQSPRYKIIEKKQPVAFWCNPISGHNTLYWYLQNLGQGPELLIRYENEEAVDDSQLPKDRFSAERLKGVDSTLKIQPAELGDSAVYLCASSFNRDTGELFFGEGSRLTVL.

This chain links TRBV7-2 with TRBJ1-1, with 7 bases aligning to TRBD1. The length of the CDR3 is 12 residues. Germline loops: CDR1 SGHTA, CDR2 FQGNSA. V was clipped by 5 bases and J by 7 bases; unmatched bases: 4. The CDR3 nucleotides are TGTGCCAGCAGCACCTACAGGGGTGAAGCTTTCTTT. As protein: CASSTYRGEAFF.

To note about this clone: Other nucleotide sequences from this sample produce the same CDR3. The chain recombines TRBV18 with TRBJ2-5, with 9 bases matching TRBD1. In germline, CDR1 is KGHSH, CDR2 LQKENI. The CDR3 runs to 17 residues. V lost 3 bases and J lost 4; bases outside the gene matches: 12. Written as DNA, the CDR3 is TGTGCCAGCTCACCGCCGGGACAGGGTAGAGGAGGAGAGACCCAGTACTTC. Translating it yields CASSPPGQGRGGETQYF. The entire variable domain, with the rest obtained from reference TRBV18 and TRBJ2-5, is as follows: NAGVMQNPRHLVRRRGQEARLRCSPMKGHSHVYWYRQLPEEGLKFMVYLQKENIIDESGMPKERFSAEFPKEGPSILRIQQVVRGDSAAYFCASSPPGQGRGGETQYFGPGTRLLVL.

The CDR3 reads CASSGPLGTDTQYF. The CDR3 coding sequence is TGCGCCAGCAGTGGCCCCCTAGGCACAGATACGCAGTATTTT. The V and J genes are TRBV10-1 and TRBJ2-3; no firm D call. V lost 4 bases to trimming and J lost 1 base, with 9 bases between them. The CDR3 consists of 14 residues. Germline V gene sequence: CDR1 WNHNN, CDR2 SYGVQD (reference sequence).

The chain joins TRBV6-1 to TRBJ1-3; D not certain. The CDR3 spans 13 residues. V was trimmed by 6 bases and J by 1 base, leaving 7 bases between them. From germline, CDR1 is MNHNS and CDR2 SASEGT. The CDR3 sequence: CASSSPSGNTIYF. The DNA for the CDR3 is TGTGCCAGCAGCAGCCCGTCTGGAAACACCATATATTTT.